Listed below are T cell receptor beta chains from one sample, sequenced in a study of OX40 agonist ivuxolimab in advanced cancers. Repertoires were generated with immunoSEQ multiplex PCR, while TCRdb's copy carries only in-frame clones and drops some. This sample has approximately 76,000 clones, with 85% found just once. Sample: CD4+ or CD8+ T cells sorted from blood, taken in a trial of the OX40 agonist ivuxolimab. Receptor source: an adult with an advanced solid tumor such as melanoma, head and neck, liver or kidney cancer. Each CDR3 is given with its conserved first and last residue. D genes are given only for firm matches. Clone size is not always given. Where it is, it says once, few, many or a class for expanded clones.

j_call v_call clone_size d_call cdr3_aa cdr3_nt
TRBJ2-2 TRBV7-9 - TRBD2 CASSSGTDGELFF TGTGCCAGCAGCAGCGGGACGGACGGGGAGCTGTTTTTT
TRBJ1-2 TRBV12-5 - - CASGLTPQSRGYTF TGTGCTAGTGGTTTAACACCACAGTCTCGTGGCTACACCTTC
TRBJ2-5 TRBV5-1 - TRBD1 CASSSMRQGLGETQYF TGCGCCAGCAGCTCGATGAGACAGGGGTTAGGAGAGACCCAGTACTTC
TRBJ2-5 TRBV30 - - CAWSWGVGIETQYF TGTGCCTGGAGTTGGGGAGTCGGAATCGAGACCCAGTACTTC
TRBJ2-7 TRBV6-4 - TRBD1 CASSAKRTGAYEQYF TGTGCCAGCAGTGCGAAACGGACAGGAGCCTACGAGCAGTACTTC
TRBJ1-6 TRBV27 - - CASSLREGSPLHF TGTGCCAGCAGTTTACGGGAGGGATCACCCCTCCACTTT
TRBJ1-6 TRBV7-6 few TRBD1 CASRPGTGYNSPLHF TGTGCCAGCAGGCCCGGGACAGGCTATAATTCACCCCTCCACTTT
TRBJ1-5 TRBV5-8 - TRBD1 CASSRTGGGTLFSNQPQHF TGTGCCAGCAGCAGAACAGGGGGTGGGACCCTTTTTAGCAATCAGCCCCAGCATTTT
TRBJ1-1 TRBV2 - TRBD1 CASRDHRGRTEAFF TGTGCCAGCAGAGACCACAGGGGTCGGACTGAAGCTTTCTTT
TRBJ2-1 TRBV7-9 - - CASSPRWGANTYNEQFF TGTGCCAGCAGTCCGAGGTGGGGGGCGAACACCTACAATGAGCAGTTCTTC
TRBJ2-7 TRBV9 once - CASSVELATMDEQYF TGTGCCAGCAGCGTAGAACTAGCCACTATGGACGAGCAGTACTTC
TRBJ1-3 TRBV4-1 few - CASSQAGTYAGNTIYF TGCGCCAGCAGCCAAGCCGGGACCTATGCCGGAAACACCATATATTTT
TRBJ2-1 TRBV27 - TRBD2 CASSAEVGTSGVYEQFF TGTGCCAGCAGTGCCGAGGTTGGGACTAGCGGGGTCTATGAGCAGTTCTTC
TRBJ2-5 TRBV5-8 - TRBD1 CASSIGQGLVETQYF TGTGCCAGCAGCATAGGACAGGGGTTGGTGGAGACCCAGTACTTC
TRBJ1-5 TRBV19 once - CASSIETAEGEPQHF TGTGCCAGTAGTATAGAGACCGCAGAAGGAGAGCCCCAGCATTTT
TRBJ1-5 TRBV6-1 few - CASSEAGHSNQPQHF TGTGCCAGCAGTGAAGCGGGTCATAGCAATCAGCCCCAGCATTTT
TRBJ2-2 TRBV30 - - CAWPDGNTGELFF TGTGCCTGGCCTGACGGGAACACCGGGGAGCTGTTTTTT
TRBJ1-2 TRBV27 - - CASSLYGGGLSYGYTF TGTGCCAGCAGTTTATATGGAGGCGGACTAAGCTATGGCTACACCTTC
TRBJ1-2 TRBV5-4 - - CASSSQGPLYGYTF TGTGCCAGCAGCTCTCAGGGACCGCTCTATGGCTACACCTTC
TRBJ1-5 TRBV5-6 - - CASSLEGISNQPQHF TGTGCCAGCAGCTTGGAGGGGATTTCTAATCAGCCCCAGCATTTT
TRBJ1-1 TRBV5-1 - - CASSSDANTEAFF TGCGCCAGCAGCTCGGACGCGAACACTGAAGCTTTCTTT
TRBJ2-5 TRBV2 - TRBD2 CASSEESGGTETQYF TGTGCCAGCAGTGAAGAAAGCGGGGGTACAGAGACCCAGTACTTC
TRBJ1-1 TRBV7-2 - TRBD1 CASSWGQGVNTEAFF TGTGCCAGCAGCTGGGGACAGGGGGTAAACACTGAAGCTTTCTTT
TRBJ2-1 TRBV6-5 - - CASSYSAAGLRNEQFF TGTGCCAGCAGTTACTCGGCGGCGGGACTGAGAAATGAGCAGTTCTTC
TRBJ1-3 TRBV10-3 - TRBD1 CAIRQGGAGNTIYF TGTGCCATCAGACAGGGGGGCGCTGGAAACACCATATATTTT
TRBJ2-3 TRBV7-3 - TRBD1 CASSFRGLQADTQYF TGTGCCAGCAGCTTCAGGGGGCTGCAGGCAGATACGCAGTATTTT
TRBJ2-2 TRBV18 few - CASSPSANTGELFF TGTGCCAGCTCACCCTCAGCGAACACCGGGGAGCTGTTTTTT
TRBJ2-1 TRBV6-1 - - CASSLGLNEQFF TGTGCCAGCAGCCTGGGACTCAATGAGCAGTTCTTC
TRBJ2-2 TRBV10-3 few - CAISESRGGGNTGELFF TGTGCCATCAGTGAGTCGAGAGGCGGAGGGAACACCGGGGAGCTGTTTTTT
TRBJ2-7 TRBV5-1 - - CASRVLPSGYEQYF TGCGCCAGCAGAGTATTGCCGTCCGGGTACGAGCAGTACTTC
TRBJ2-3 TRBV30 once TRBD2 CAWSRLAGATDTQYF TGTGCCTGGAGCCGACTAGCGGGGGCAACAGATACGCAGTATTTT
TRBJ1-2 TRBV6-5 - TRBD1 CASSYSDRRFTF TGTGCCAGCAGTTACTCGGACAGGAGGTTCACCTTC
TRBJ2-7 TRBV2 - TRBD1 CASSEGPGGEYF TGTGCCAGCAGTGAAGGGCCAGGGGGCGAGTACTTC
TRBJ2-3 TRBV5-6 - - CASSLNGQIVGTDTQYF TGTGCCAGCAGCTTAAACGGACAGATAGTGGGCACAGATACGCAGTATTTT
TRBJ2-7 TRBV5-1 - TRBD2 CASSLVVSGGYEQYF TGCGCCAGCAGCTTGGTGGTTAGCGGGGGCTACGAGCAGTACTTC
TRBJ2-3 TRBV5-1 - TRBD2 CASSEGTSGGQDTQYF TGCGCCAGCAGCGAGGGGACTAGCGGGGGGCAGGATACGCAGTATTTT
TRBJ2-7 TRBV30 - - CAWIPFGDPGISEQYF TGTGCCTGGATCCCCTTCGGGGACCCCGGAATATCCGAGCAGTACTTC
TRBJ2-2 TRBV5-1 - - CASSPRGRGNTGELFF TGCGCCAGCAGCCCTAGGGGGCGGGGGAACACCGGGGAGCTGTTTTTT
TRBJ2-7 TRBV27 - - CASSSNYEQYF TGTGCCAGCAGTTCCAACTACGAGCAGTACTTC
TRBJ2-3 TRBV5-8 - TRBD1 CASSLGDRGRTDTQYF TGTGCCAGCAGCTTGGGGGACAGGGGGCGCACAGATACGCAGTATTTT